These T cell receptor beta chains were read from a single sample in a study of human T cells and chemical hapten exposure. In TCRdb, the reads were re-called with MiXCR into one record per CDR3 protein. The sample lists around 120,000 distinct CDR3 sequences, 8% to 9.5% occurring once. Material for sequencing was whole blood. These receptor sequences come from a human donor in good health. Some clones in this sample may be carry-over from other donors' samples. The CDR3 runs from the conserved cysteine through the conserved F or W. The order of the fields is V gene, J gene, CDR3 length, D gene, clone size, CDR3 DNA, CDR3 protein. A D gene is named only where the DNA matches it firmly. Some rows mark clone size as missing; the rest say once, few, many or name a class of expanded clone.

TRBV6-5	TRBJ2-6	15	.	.	TGTGCCAGCAGTTACTCGTACGGTGGGGCCAACGTCCTGACTTTC	CASSYSYGGANVLTF
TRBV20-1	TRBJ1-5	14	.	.	TGCAGTGCTAGTGGCCCGGAGGCTCTTCAGCCCCAGCATTTT	CSASGPEALQPQHF
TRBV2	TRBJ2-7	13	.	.	TGTGCCAGCAGTGAGTCTGCCGTCCACGAGCAGTACTTC	CASSESAVHEQYF
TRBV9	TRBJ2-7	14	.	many	TGTGCCAGCAGCGGAGGAGGGGGATCCTACGAGCAGTACTTC	CASSGGGGSYEQYF
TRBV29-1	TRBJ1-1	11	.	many	TGCAGCCCGGACAGCAACACTGAAGCTTTCTTT	CSPDSNTEAFF
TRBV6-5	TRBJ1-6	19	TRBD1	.	TGTGCCAGCAGTTACTCAGGACAGGGGACGAGCTCCTATAATTCACCCCTCCACTTT	CASSYSGQGTSSYNSPLHF
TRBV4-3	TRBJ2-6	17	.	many	TGCGCCAGCAGCCAAGAGGGTCTTGACTCTGGGGCCAACGTCCTGACTTTC	CASSQEGLDSGANVLTF
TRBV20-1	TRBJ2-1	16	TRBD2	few	TGCAGTGCTAGAGATCCTGCGGGAGGCCCTTACAATGAGCAGTTCTTC	CSARDPAGGPYNEQFF
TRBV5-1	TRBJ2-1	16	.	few	TGCGCCAGCAGCTTGTTTCCTTCTATAAGATACAATGAGCAGTTCTTC	CASSLFPSIRYNEQFF
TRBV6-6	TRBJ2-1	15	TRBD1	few	TGTGCCAGCAGGCCGGGACAGGCACCCTACAATGAGCAGTTCTTC	CASRPGQAPYNEQFF
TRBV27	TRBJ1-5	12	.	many	TGTGCCAGCAGTCCTCCTGGCCAGCCCCAGCATTTT	CASSPPGQPQHF
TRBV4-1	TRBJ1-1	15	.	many	TGCGCCAGCAGCCAAGAGGGAGGACTGCCGACAGAAGCTTTCTTT	CASSQEGGLPTEAFF
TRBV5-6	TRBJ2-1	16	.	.	TGTGCCAGCAGCTTGTCAGGGCCTCATTTGACCAATGAGCAGTTCTTC	CASSLSGPHLTNEQFF
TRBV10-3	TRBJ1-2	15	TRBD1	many	TGTGCCATCAGTGGTACCGGGACAGGGGCCTATGGCTACACCTTC	CAISGTGTGAYGYTF
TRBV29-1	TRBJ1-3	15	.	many	TGCAGCGTTGAGGTCCGGGAGGTCTCTGGAAACACCATATATTTT	CSVEVREVSGNTIYF
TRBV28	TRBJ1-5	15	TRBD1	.	TGTGCCAGCAGTTCAGGGGGGGACGCCAATCAGCCCCAGCATTTT	CASSSGGDANQPQHF
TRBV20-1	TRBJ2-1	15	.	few	TGCAGTGCTAGGCCACTGGGGGACATTTACAATGAGCAGTTCTTC	CSARPLGDIYNEQFF
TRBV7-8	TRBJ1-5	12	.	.	TGTGCCAGCAGCTTTAAAGGTCAGCCCCAGCATTTT	CASSFKGQPQHF
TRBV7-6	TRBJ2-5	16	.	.	TGTGCCAGCAGCCCTATTGGGGGAAGGGCCCAAGAGACCCAGTACTTC	CASSPIGGRAQETQYF
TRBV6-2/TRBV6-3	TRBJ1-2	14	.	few	TGTGCCAGCAGTTACTCCAGCCCTAACTATGGCTACACCTTC	CASSYSSPNYGYTF
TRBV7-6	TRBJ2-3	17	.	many	TGTGCCAGCAGCTTAGGTCGGTGGGGGACTGTGGCAGATACGCAGTATTTT	CASSLGRWGTVADTQYF
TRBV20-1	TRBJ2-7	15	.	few	TGCAGTGCTAGGTCTTCTCCGGCAGGAACCCACGAGCAGTACTTC	CSARSSPAGTHEQYF
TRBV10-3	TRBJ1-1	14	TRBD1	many	TGTGCCATCAGGGGGACAGAGATGAACACTGAAGCTTTCTTT	CAIRGTEMNTEAFF
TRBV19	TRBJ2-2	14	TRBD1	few	TGTGCCAGCTCGGACAGGTTTTTCACCGGGGAGCTGTTTTTT	CASSDRFFTGELFF
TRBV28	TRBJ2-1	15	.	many	TGTGCCAGCAGTCAGACCCGGGACTTCGACAATGAGCAGTTCTTC	CASSQTRDFDNEQFF
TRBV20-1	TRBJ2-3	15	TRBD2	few	TGCAGTGCTAGCCCTAGCGGGGCTAGCACAGATACGCAGTATTTT	CSASPSGASTDTQYF
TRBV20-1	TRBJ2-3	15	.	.	TGCAGTGCTAGTTTTGGCCTTGCTAGCACAGATACGCAGTATTTT	CSASFGLASTDTQYF
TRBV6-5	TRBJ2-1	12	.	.	TGTGCCAGCAGTTCCCCCACAGATGAGCAGTTCTTC	CASSSPTDEQFF
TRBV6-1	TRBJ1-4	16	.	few	TGTGCCAGCAGTGAGTACGGGAGCGGCGCTAATGAAAAACTGTTTTTT	CASSEYGSGANEKLFF
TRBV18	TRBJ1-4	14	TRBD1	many	TGTGCCAGCTCACCAGGACAGGGGCGAGAAAAACTGTTTTTT	CASSPGQGREKLFF
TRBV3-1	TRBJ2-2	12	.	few	TGTGCCAGCAGAAGGGGCGCCGGGGAGCTGTTTTTT	CASRRGAGELFF
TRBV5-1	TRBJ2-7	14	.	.	TGCGCCAGCAGCTCCTTTGGGGGAACCTACGAGCAGTACTTC	CASSSFGGTYEQYF
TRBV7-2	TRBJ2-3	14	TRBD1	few	TGTGCCAGCAGCTTAGAACAGGGGGCTTCTACGCAGTATTTT	CASSLEQGASTQYF
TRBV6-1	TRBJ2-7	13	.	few	TGTGCCAGCAGTATCAGGGAACGGGTCGAGCAGTACTTC	CASSIRERVEQYF
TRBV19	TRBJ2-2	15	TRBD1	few	TGTGCCAGTAGGAATCGTGGACAGGGCACCGGGGAGCTGTTTTTT	CASRNRGQGTGELFF
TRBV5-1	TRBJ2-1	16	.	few	TGCGCCAGCAGCTTGCATGGGATACCGCTAGACAATGAGCAGTTCTTC	CASSLHGIPLDNEQFF
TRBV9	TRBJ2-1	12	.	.	TGTGCCAGCAGCCCCGGACCCGGAGAACAGTTCTTC	CASSPGPGEQFF
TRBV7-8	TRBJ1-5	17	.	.	TGTGCCAGCAGCTTAGAGGAAGGGGCAGATAGCAATCAGCCCCAGCATTTT	CASSLEEGADSNQPQHF
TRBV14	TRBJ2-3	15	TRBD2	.	TGTGCCAGCAGCCACCTAACTAGCGGGGTAGCCACGCAGTATTTT	CASSHLTSGVATQYF
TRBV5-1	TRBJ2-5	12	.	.	TGCGCCAGCAGCTCCCCAGAAGAGACCCAGTACTTC	CASSSPEETQYF
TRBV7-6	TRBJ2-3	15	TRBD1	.	TGTGCCAGCAGCCAGGGACAGGGGGACGCTAATACGCAGTATTTT	CASSQGQGDANTQYF
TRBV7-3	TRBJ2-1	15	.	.	TGTGCCAGCAGCTTAGGAGGGGCCTCCTACAATGAGCAGTTCTTC	CASSLGGASYNEQFF
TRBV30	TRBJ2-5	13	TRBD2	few	TGTGCCAGAAGCGGGGGGGCGTTTGAGACCCAGTACTTC	CARSGGAFETQYF
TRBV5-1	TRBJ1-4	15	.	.	TGCGCCAGCAGCTCCACGGGACCGGGGAATGAAAAACTGTTTTTT	CASSSTGPGNEKLFF
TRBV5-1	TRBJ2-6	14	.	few	TGCGCCAGCAGCTTACACTCTGGGGCCAACGTCCTGACTTTC	CASSLHSGANVLTF